A single sample gave rise to the 3 T cell receptor beta chains below, sequenced in a study of OX40 agonist ivuxolimab in advanced cancers. The method was immunoSEQ multiplex PCR; TCRdb's version includes in-frame clones alone and lacks a portion of them. The sample holds about 38,000 clones, 80% to 90% seen once. The source material was CD4+ or CD8+ T cells sorted from blood, sampled in a trial of the OX40 agonist ivuxolimab. The source of these receptors is an adult with an advanced solid tumor such as melanoma, head and neck, liver or kidney cancer.

The chain recombines TRBV10-3 with TRBJ2-6; TRBD1 aligns across 7 bases. Germline V lookup: CDR1 ENHRY, CDR2 SYGVKD. The V segment lost 5 bases and the J segment 2 bases; nucleotides outside the gene matches: 6. This CDR3 comprises 16 residues. In nucleotides, the CDR3 is TGTGCCATCAGTCAACAGGGGACCCCTGGGGCCAACGTCCTGACTTTC. Translation gives CAISQQGTPGANVLTF.

The chain links TRBV28 to TRBJ2-7, with 10 bases that match TRBD2. Germline V gene lookup returns CDR1 MDHEN and CDR2 SYDVKM. The CDR3 has 17 amino acids. Unmatched junction bases numbered 13, after V lost 6 bases and J lost 2 bases. CDR3 DNA sequence: TGTGCCAGCAGCCCCTCTAGCGGGGGCCAAGTCCCCTACGAGCAGTACTTC. As protein: CASSPSSGGQVPYEQYF.

This chain links TRBV6-5 with TRBJ1-6; 7 bases line up with TRBD1. V was pared by 5 bases and J by 11 bases, with 9 bases of the junction left unmatched. Germline V CDR1 and CDR2: MNHEY, SVGAGI. The CDR3 is 14 residues long. CDR3 region: CASSPGTVRPPLHF. CDR3 nucleotides: TGTGCCAGCAGTCCCGGGACAGTCAGGCCACCCCTCCACTTT.